Listed here are 32 T cell receptor beta chains from one sample, sequenced in a study of neurological immune-mediated disorders. TCRdb processed the 5' RACE reads anew with MiXCR; each CDR3 protein has one entry. Among more than 8,000 distinct CDR3 sequences listed, around 21% were seen once. The sequenced sample consisted of CD8+ T cells from blood. These receptors came from a woman in her thirties or forties with multiple sclerosis.

V and J are TRBV19 and TRBJ1-1, with D unclear. V lost 4 bases to trimming and J lost 6 bases, with 9 bases between them. This CDR3 spans 12 amino acids. Germline CDR1 LNHDA, CDR2 SQIVND (reference sequence). The CDR3 DNA is TGTGCCAGTAGTAGGGCCCAGTCTGAAGCTTTCTTT. Translated: CASSRAQSEAFF.

Relative to its sample, this clonotype is medium-sized. This chain uses TRBV4-1 with TRBJ2-3; 11 nucleotides agree with TRBD1. The CDR3 extends over 16 amino acids. From germline, CDR1 is MGHRA and CDR2 YSYEKL. Losses at the gene ends were 7 bases for V and 1 base for J; bases not matched to a gene: 7. CDR3 DNA sequence: TGCGCCAGCAACCCGGACAGGGGGCTTGGCACAGATACGCAGTATTTT. This codes for CASNPDRGLGTDTQYF.

The J gene is TRBJ2-3, the V gene TRBV7-2; D ambiguous. The ends were cut back, 3 bases at V and 3 bases at J, with 4 bases in the middle. This CDR3 is 12 amino acids long. CDR1 SGHTA and CDR2 FQGNSA come from the germline V gene. The CDR3 sequence is CASSFSTDTQYF. The CDR3 region has the DNA TGTGCCAGCAGCTTTAGTACAGATACGCAGTATTTT.

The table lists this clonotype with many counts. This sequence joins TRBV12-3 or TRBV12-4 and TRBJ1-1; a weak D match, TRBD1 (6 bases). The CDR3 is 13 residues long. V was pared by 3 bases and J by 9 bases, with 14 bases between. CDR3 in DNA: TGTGCCAGCAGTTTTTCCATAACAGGGCAAGCTTTCTTT. Amino acids: CASSFSITGQAFF.

This clonotype has only a few counts. The J gene is TRBJ1-2, the V gene TRBV20-1; the D is unclear. V lost 6 bases and J 5 bases, leaving 16 bases between the germline ends. CDR3 length: 13 residues. Germline V lookup: CDR1 DFQATT, CDR2 SNEGSKA (reference sequence). CDR3 sequence reads: CSANAWGDYGYTF. As DNA, the CDR3 is TGCAGTGCCAACGCATGGGGAGATTATGGCTACACCTTC.

This clonotype was seen at least ten times. The chain recombines TRBV5-1 with TRBJ2-7; the D gene could be TRBD1 or TRBD2 (6 bases each). V gave up 4 bases and J gave up 5 bases, with 13 bases separating them. Germline loops: CDR1 SGHRS, CDR2 YFSETQ. The CDR3 is 13 amino acids. The CDR3 DNA reads as TGCGCCAGCAGCATAGGGGGGCTGGACGAGCAGTACTTC. It codes for CASSIGGLDEQYF.

Judged by abundance, this clonotype is medium-sized (0.01 to 0.1%). This chain links TRBV10-3 with TRBJ2-5; 8 bases agree with TRBD1. This CDR3 is 14 amino acids long. J gave up 1 base and V 4 bases, and 2 bases lay outside the gene matches. CDR1 is ENHRY, CDR2 SYGVKD, per germline. CDR3 DNA: TGTGCCATCAGTGGGACAGGGCCCCAAGAGACCCAGTACTTC. Translation gives CAISGTGPQETQYF.

This clonotype was seen only a few times. This chain links TRBV3-1 with TRBJ2-7; 9 positions match TRBD1. This CDR3 is 14 amino acids long. The trim removed 3 bases at V and 2 bases at J, leaving 2 bases unmatched. Germline CDR1 and CDR2: LGHDT and YNNKEL (reference sequence). The CDR3 reads CASSHGTGPYEQYF. The CDR3 DNA reads as TGTGCCAGCAGCCACGGGACAGGGCCCTACGAGCAGTACTTC.

This clonotype showed up many times. V usage is TRBV12-3 or TRBV12-4 and J usage is TRBJ2-2; D is ambiguous. The CDR3 spans 12 residues. V was trimmed by 4 bases and J by 3 bases, leaving 3 bases between them. Here the CDR3 DNA reads TGTGCCAGCAGTTCCTACACCGGGGAGCTGTTTTTT. It yields the protein CASSSYTGELFF.

This clonotype occurred many times. The CDR3 nucleotides are TGTGCCAGCATCCCCAAGGGGTCGACTGAAGCTTTCTTT. Its protein is CASIPKGSTEAFF. This chain joins TRBV21-1 and TRBJ1-1; TRBD1, the table's D call, lacks a check against the DNA. TRBV21-1 is recorded as a pseudogene. The CDR3 is 13 amino acids.

V and J are TRBV28 and TRBJ1-5; no definite D call. There are 13 residues in the CDR3. V lost 5 bases and J 3 bases, leaving 8 bases between the germline ends. Per germline, CDR1 MDHEN and CDR2 SYDVKM. In DNA form, the CDR3 reads TGTGCCAGCAGTCGCTGGAACAATCAGCCCCAGCATTTT. Protein sequence: CASSRWNNQPQHF.

Details on this clonotype: The junction differs from germline at one of its ends, possibly a read error. The V call is TRBV11-1, the J call TRBJ1-1, with unresolved D. The length of the CDR3 is 12 residues. Germline CDR1 SGHAT, CDR2 FQDESV (reference sequence). The CDR3: CASSLGNSEPFF. As DNA, the CDR3 is TGTGCCAGCAGCTTAGGGAACTCTGAACCTTTCTTT.

The V and J genes are TRBV5-1 and TRBJ2-2; 8 nucleotides align to TRBD1. V lost 10 bases, J lost 2 bases, and 4 bases stayed unmatched. CDR1 and CDR2 from the germline V gene are SGHRS and YFSETQ. The length of the CDR3 is 13 residues. The CDR3 sequence is CAATGGNTGELFF. The CDR3 nucleotides read TGCGCCGCCACAGGGGGAAACACCGGGGAGCTGTTTTTT.

This clonotype is labeled as medium-sized. The chain recombines TRBV29-1 with TRBJ2-1, with no clear D. The CDR3 spans 12 residues. Germline-derived CDR1 and CDR2 are SQVTM and ANQGSEA. Trimming took off 4 bases at V and 2 bases at J, with 6 bases between the two ends. For the CDR3, the DNA is TGCAGCGTTGTATACCCCTACAATGAGCAGTTCTTC. Its translation: CSVVYPYNEQFF.

By share, this clonotype counts as medium-sized. The rearrangement joins TRBV9 to TRBJ2-3; TRBD2 matches 7 bases. The CDR3 runs 13 residues. Germline trimming cut 4 bases from V and 4 bases from J; bases unmatched to any gene: 3. Germline values: CDR1 SGDLS, CDR2 YYNGEE. The CDR3 sequence is CASSPGGSDTQYF. The CDR3 nucleotides read TGTGCCAGCAGCCCGGGGGGATCAGATACGCAGTATTTT.

V gene TRBV10-2 combines with J gene TRBJ2-7; tentatively, D is TRBD1 or TRBD2 (5 bases each). Trimming pared 4 bases from V and 4 bases from J, leaving 11 bases between. Germline-derived CDR1 and CDR2 are WSHSY and SAAADI. This CDR3 has 13 amino acids. CDR3 DNA sequence: TGCGCCAGCAGTGCGGGGCGCGGTTACGAGCAGTACTTC. Amino acids: CASSAGRGYEQYF.

In this sample, this clonotype turned up many times. The J gene is TRBJ1-5, the V gene TRBV15; TRBD1 matches at 9 bases. Trimming cost V 3 bases and J 4 bases; bases outside gene matches: 4. This CDR3 spans 15 amino acids. Per the germline V gene, CDR1 is LNHNV and CDR2 is YYDKDF (reference sequence). CDR3 sequence reads: CATSSVDRGNQPQHF. Here the CDR3 DNA reads TGTGCCACCAGCAGCGTTGACAGGGGGAATCAGCCCCAGCATTTT.

In its sample, this clonotype was seen many times. J is TRBJ2-1 and V is TRBV14, with a weak D call TRBD1 (6 bases). The length of the CDR3 is 16 residues. Trimming pared 0 bases from V and 3 bases from J, leaving 12 bases between. Germline lookup yields CDR1 SGHDN and CDR2 FVKESK. CDR3 residues: CASSQDRGPLYNEQFF. CDR3 in DNA: TGTGCCAGCAGCCAAGACAGGGGACCTCTCTACAATGAGCAGTTCTTC.

This clonotype was detected ten times or more. The V gene is TRBV20-1, the J gene TRBJ1-1; possible D gene TRBD1, 5 bases. The CDR3 covers 15 residues. From germline, CDR1 is DFQATT and CDR2 SNEGSKA (reference sequence). Trimming left V 0 bases short and J 0 bases short, with 11 bases between. CDR3 sequence (DNA): TGCAGTGCTAGAGATCTGGGACGGCTGAACACTGAAGCTTTCTTT. Amino acids: CSARDLGRLNTEAFF.

Written as DNA, the CDR3 is TGCGCCAGCAGCGAAAAGTCGAGCACTGAAGCTTTCTTT. This codes for CASSEKSSTEAFF. The rearrangement links TRBV4-3 to TRBJ1-1; no clear D. CDR1 is LGHNA, CDR2 YSLEER, per germline. This CDR3 is built from 13 residues. V was shortened by 5 bases and J by 4 bases, with 11 bases between the two germline ends.

V and J are TRBV11-2 and TRBJ2-3; D is uncertain. The V gene lost 1 base and the J gene lost 5 bases, with 1 base spanning the gap. The CDR3 loop spans 11 amino acids. From germline, CDR1 is SGHAT and CDR2 FQNNGV. CDR3: CASSLGDTQYF. The CDR3 nucleotides are TGTGCCAGCAGCTTAGGAGATACGCAGTATTTT.

The CDR3 DNA follows: TGTGCCAGCAGTGAAACAGGGCTCACTGAAGCTTTCTTT. As protein: CASSETGLTEAFF. The V call is TRBV25-1, the J call TRBJ1-1; D possibly corresponds to TRBD1 (6 bases). The CDR3 runs 13 residues. V was clipped by 2 bases and J by 4 bases, with 8 bases between them. Germline assignment: CDR1 MGHDK and CDR2 SYGVNS.

This clonotype came up many times. V gene TRBV9 combines with J gene TRBJ2-7; D possibly uses TRBD1 or TRBD2 (5 bases each). Trimming shortened V by 3 bases and J by 0 bases, and 13 bases separated the two germline ends. Germline-derived CDR1 and CDR2 are SGDLS and YYNGEE. The CDR3 is 15 amino acids. Here the CDR3 DNA reads TGTGCCAGCAGCGAAAAGGGTGGGACCTCCTACGAGCAGTACTTC. Amino acid sequence: CASSEKGGTSYEQYF.

This chain connects TRBV9 to TRBJ2-1, with 16 bases aligning to TRBD2. This CDR3 has 17 residues. The germline CDR1 and CDR2 sequences are SGDLS and YYNGEE. Germline trimming cut 2 bases from V and 7 bases from J; bases unmatched to any gene: 6. The DNA for the CDR3 is TGTGCCAGCAGCGTCGGGACTAGCGGGGGGGCGATAAATGAGCAGTTCTTC. It is translated as CASSVGTSGGAINEQFF.

This clonotype was seen ten or more times. The gene calls are TRBV5-1 and TRBJ2-3; D ambiguous. V shed 1 base and J shed 6 bases, with 18 bases lying between them. Germline V CDR1 and CDR2: SGHRS, YFSETQ. This CDR3 has 16 residues. CDR3 protein: CASSLSGCPTSDTQYF. The CDR3 region has the DNA TGCGCCAGCAGCTTGTCTGGGTGCCCCACCTCGGATACGCAGTATTTT.

This clonotype was recorded many times. The genes are TRBV6-5 and TRBJ1-4; possible D gene TRBD1, 5 bases. The germline V gene has CDR1 MNHEY and CDR2 SVGAGI. Trimming left V 7 bases short and J 4 bases short, with 13 bases between. The CDR3 has 14 amino acids. DNA of the CDR3: TGTGCCAGCAACGATGGAGGGGTTAATGAAAAACTGTTTTTT. Translated, it gives CASNDGGVNEKLFF.

This chain links TRBV19 with TRBJ2-1, with a weak D call TRBD2 (6 bases). Trimming removed 3 bases from V and 6 bases from J, with 9 bases in between. Looked up from germline, CDR1 is LNHDA and CDR2 is SQIVND (reference sequence). The CDR3 totals 13 residues. CDR3 DNA: TGTGCCAGTAGTATTCTGGAGGGCAATGAGCAGTTCTTC. This sequence encodes CASSILEGNEQFF. The complete variable domain, with remaining parts taken from reference TRBV19 and TRBJ2-1, reads DGGITQSPKYLFRKEGQNVTLSCEQNLNHDAMYWYRQDPGQGLRLIYYSQIVNDFQKGDIAEGYSVSREKKESFPLTVTSAQKNPTAFYLCASSILEGNEQFFGPGTRLTVL.

The genes are TRBV11-2 and TRBJ2-3; D ambiguous. The CDR3 is 13 amino acids. The ends were cut back, 2 bases at V and 3 bases at J, with 6 bases in the middle. Looked up from germline, CDR1 is SGHAT and CDR2 is FQNNGV. The CDR3 nucleotides read TGTGCCAGCAGCTTACTTCGTACAGATACGCAGTATTTT. As protein: CASSLLRTDTQYF.

The rearrangement links TRBV3-1 to TRBJ1-1; no clear D. CDR1 and CDR2 (germline): LGHDT, YNNKEL (reference sequence). V was clipped by 0 bases and J by 0 bases, with 5 bases between them. This CDR3 region has 14 residues. CDR3 DNA: TGTGCCAGCAGCCAAGATGTGGTGAACACTGAAGCTTTCTTT. This gives the protein CASSQDVVNTEAFF.

This clonotype is termed medium-sized (0.01 to 0.1%). The chain has TRBV25-1 and TRBJ2-1, with 11 positions matching TRBD1. CDR1 is MGHDK, CDR2 SYGVNS, per germline. Trimming took 4 bases from V and 9 from J; bases not matched to a gene: 8. The CDR3 covers 15 residues. The CDR3 sequence is CASSAGTGGTGEQFF. The CDR3 DNA follows: TGTGCCAGCAGTGCCGGGACAGGGGGAACGGGTGAGCAGTTCTTC.

This clonotype was seen a handful of times. The chain recombines TRBV5-6 with TRBJ2-7; 13 bases are a match to TRBD2. V was pared by 4 bases and J by 3 bases, with 7 bases of the junction left unmatched. The CDR3 sequence is 16 residues long. Germline loops: CDR1 SGHDT, CDR2 YYEEEE. CDR3 region: CASSPGLAGDVYEQYF. In nucleotides, the CDR3 is TGTGCCAGCAGCCCCGGACTAGCGGGGGATGTCTACGAGCAGTACTTC. The entire variable domain, with the rest obtained from reference TRBV5-6 and TRBJ2-7, is as follows: DAGVTQSPTHLIKTRGQQVTLRCSPKSGHDTVSWYQQALGQGPQFIFQYYEEEERQRGNFPDRFSGHQFPNYSSELNVNALLLGDSALYLCASSPGLAGDVYEQYFGPGTRLTVT.

This clonotype was detected a few times. The CDR3 sequence is CAWSVPGTGKSPLHF. The CDR3 bases are TGTGCCTGGAGTGTACCCGGGACAGGGAAATCACCCCTCCACTTT. This rearrangement joins TRBV30 to TRBJ1-6, with 9 bases that match TRBD1. The CDR3 consists of 15 residues. V dropped 0 bases and J dropped 10; count of bases not matched to a gene: 7. Germline loops: CDR1 GTSNPN, CDR2 SVGIG (reference sequence).